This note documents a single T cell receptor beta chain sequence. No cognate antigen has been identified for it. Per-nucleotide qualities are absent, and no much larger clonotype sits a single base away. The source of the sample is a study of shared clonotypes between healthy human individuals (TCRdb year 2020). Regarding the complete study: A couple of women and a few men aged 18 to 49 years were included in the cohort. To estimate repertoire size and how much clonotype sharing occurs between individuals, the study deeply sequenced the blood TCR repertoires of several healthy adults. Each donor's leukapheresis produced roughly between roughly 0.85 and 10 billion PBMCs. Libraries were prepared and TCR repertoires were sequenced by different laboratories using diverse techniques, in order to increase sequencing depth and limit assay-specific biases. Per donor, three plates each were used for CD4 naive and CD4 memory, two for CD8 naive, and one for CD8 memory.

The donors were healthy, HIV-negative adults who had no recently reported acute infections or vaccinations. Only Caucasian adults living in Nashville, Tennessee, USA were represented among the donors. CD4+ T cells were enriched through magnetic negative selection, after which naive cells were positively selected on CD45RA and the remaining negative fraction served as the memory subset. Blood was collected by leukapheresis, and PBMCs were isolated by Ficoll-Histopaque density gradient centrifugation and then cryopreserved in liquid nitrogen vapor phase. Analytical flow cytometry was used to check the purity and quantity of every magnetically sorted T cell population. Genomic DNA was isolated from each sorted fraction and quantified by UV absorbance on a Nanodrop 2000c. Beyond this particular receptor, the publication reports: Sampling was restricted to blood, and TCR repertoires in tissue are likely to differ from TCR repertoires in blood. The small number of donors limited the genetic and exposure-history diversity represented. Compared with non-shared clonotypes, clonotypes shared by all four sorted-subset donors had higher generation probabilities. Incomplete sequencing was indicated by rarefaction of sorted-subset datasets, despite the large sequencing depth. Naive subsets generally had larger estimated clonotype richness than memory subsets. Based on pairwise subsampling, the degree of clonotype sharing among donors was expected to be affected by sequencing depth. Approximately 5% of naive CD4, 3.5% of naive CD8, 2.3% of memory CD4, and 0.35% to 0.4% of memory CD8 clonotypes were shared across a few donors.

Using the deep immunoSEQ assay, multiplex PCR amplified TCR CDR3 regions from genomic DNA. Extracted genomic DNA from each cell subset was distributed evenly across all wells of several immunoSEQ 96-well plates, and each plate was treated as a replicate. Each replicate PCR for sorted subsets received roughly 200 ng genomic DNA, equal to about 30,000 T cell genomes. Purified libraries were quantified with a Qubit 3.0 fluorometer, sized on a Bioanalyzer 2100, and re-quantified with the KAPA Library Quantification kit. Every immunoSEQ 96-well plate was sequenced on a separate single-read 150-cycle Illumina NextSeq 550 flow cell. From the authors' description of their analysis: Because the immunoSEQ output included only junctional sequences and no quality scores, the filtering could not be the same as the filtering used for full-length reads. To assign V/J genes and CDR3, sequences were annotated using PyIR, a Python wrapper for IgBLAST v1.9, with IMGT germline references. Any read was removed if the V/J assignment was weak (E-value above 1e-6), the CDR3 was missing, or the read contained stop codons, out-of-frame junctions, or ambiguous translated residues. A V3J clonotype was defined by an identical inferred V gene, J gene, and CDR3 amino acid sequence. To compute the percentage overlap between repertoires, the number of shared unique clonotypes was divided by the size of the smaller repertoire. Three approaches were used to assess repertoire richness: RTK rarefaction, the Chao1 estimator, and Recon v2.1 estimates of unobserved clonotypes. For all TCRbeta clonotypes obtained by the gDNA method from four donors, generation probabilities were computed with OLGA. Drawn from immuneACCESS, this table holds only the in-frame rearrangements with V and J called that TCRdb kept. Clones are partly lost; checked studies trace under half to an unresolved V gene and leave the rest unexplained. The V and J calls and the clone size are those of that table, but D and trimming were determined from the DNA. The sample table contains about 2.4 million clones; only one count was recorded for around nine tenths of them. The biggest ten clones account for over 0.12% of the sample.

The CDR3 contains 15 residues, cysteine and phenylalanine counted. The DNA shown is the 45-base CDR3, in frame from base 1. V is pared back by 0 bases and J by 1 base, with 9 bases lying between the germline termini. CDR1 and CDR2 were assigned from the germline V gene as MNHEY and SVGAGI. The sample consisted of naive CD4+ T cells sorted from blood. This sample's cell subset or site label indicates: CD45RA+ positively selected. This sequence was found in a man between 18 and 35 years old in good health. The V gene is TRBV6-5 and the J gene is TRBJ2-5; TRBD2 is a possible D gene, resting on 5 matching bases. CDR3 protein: CASSYSVGGQETQYF. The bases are TGTGCCAGCAGTTACTCGGTCGGAGGCCAAGAGACCCAGTACTTC.